The TCR beta chain under discussion was sequenced for a study of OX40 agonist ivuxolimab in advanced cancers. The study in broad terms: Ivuxolimab was an agonistic, fully human IgG2 monoclonal antibody directed against OX40 (CD134), a costimulatory receptor. Intravenous ivuxolimab was administered to patients every 2 weeks at six dose levels: 0.01, 0.1, 0.3, 1.5, 3 and 10 mg/kg. Of the roughly 54 dose-escalation patients, hepatocellular carcinoma was present in about 20, melanoma in around 15, renal cell carcinoma in 9 and head and neck cancer in 9. In the dose-escalation cohort, 82.7% of patients were male, and the mean age was around 60 years, with a range of roughly 20 to 85. Patients were allowed to have had prior anti-PD-1, anti-PD-L1 or anti-CTLA-4 therapy, and approximately 40% of the dose-escalation patients had been treated with checkpoint inhibitors. Partial responses were achieved by three dose-escalation patients, of whom one had hepatocellular carcinoma and two had cutaneous melanoma. The point of sequencing TCRbeta in the periphery was to test whether ivuxolimab changed TCR sequence diversity and drove clonal T-cell expansion. The paper describes the monotherapy dose-escalation part (N ≈ 52 patients) of the phase I trial of ivuxolimab.

Results the study describes overall, beyond this receptor: After ivuxolimab, CD8+ T cells had more expanded clones than CD4+ T cells on average. Low levels of normalized T-cell clonal expansion were also seen in some patients who did not respond. In partial responders in the 0.1-3.0 mg/kg groups, normalized peripheral clonal expansion was found to be among the lowest, especially among CD8+ T cells. At doses of 0.1 to 3.0 mg/kg, clonal expansion of both CD4+ and CD8+ T cells in blood was seen between baseline and week 6. The antigen specificity of the clonally expanded peripheral T cells was not determined.

This clone came up a few times. What antigen it recognizes has not been identified. No much larger clone is present one base from it, and per-base qualities are unavailable. Genomic DNA was isolated from the sorted cells so that the TCRbeta CDR3 region could be sequenced. TCRbeta CDR3 regions were sequenced using the immunoSEQ Assay. The source is immuneACCESS, and TCRdb retained only in-frame sequences with V and J called. Part of the clones is not carried over; for the studies checked, unresolved V genes explain less than half of this, and the remainder is unexplained. The sample table lists about 69,000 clones, approximately 89% of them with a count of one. The top ten clonotypes cover just under 0.3% of the sample. The trial excluded patients who had a history of autoimmune disease or were on systemic immunosuppression. Peripheral blood for TCR sequencing was collected from all dose cohorts at baseline, on cycle 4 day 1, and on cycle 7 day 1. Samples came from an open-label, multicenter, first-in-human phase I dose-escalation trial of ivuxolimab. Adults with locally advanced or metastatic head and neck squamous cell, hepatocellular, melanoma or renal cell carcinoma were enrolled in the trial. Before TCR sequencing, CD4+ T cells and CD8+ T cells were sorted from peripheral blood as separate populations.

The CDR3 runs 18 amino acids, cysteine and phenylalanine included. Just CDR3 DNA is preserved here, 54 bases in frame from base 1. V lost 3 bases and J lost 0 bases; the stretch between them is 21 bases long. CDR1 is given as SEHNR and CDR2 as FQNEAQ, both from the germline V gene (reference sequence). The sequence was obtained from an adult with an advanced solid tumor such as melanoma, head and neck, liver or kidney cancer. The chain links TRBV7-9 with TRBJ2-7, with no D gene named confidently. The sample was CD4+ or CD8+ T cells sorted from blood, taken in a trial of the OX40 agonist ivuxolimab. The encoded CDR3 is CASSLLGLTRLSSYEQYF. The nucleotides are TGTGCCAGCAGCTTGTTGGGCCTAACGCGGCTTAGCTCCTACGAGCAGTACTTC.